What follows is one T cell receptor beta chain and its context. This sample was taken from a study of shared clonotypes between healthy human individuals. V lost 10 bases and J lost 3; bases outside the gene matches: 22. From germline, CDR1 is ENHRY and CDR2 SYGVKD. The length of the CDR3 is 18 residues. TCRdb's table, derived via immunoSEQ multiplex PCR, lists solely in-frame clones and lacks some. This table holds roughly 2.1 million clones, about 92% found once. Naive CD8 cells lacked CD45RO, underwent positive selection for CCR7 and left out terminally differentiated effector memory CD45RA+ cells.

Sequencing used naive CD8+ T cells from PBMCs. The genes are TRBV10-3 and TRBJ2-5; TRBD1 matches 8 bases. The receptor's source is a man younger than 35 in good health. Some clones in this sample may be carry-over from other donors' samples. CDR3 sequence reads: CATEDRGSQAVPKETQYF. The CDR3 DNA reads TGTGCCACCGAAGACAGGGGATCCCAAGCGGTCCCAAAAGAGACCCAGTACTTC.